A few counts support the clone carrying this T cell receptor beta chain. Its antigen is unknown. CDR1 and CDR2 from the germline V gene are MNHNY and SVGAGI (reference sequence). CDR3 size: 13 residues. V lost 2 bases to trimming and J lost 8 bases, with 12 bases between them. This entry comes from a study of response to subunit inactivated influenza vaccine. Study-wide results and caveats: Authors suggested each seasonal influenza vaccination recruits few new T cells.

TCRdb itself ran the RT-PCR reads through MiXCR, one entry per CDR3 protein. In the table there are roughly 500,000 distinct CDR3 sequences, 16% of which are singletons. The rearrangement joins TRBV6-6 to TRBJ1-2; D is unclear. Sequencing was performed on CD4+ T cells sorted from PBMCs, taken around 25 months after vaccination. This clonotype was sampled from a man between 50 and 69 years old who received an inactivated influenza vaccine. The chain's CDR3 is CASSYRTSAGYTF. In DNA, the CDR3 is TGTGCCAGCAGTTACCGGACTTCGGCGGGCTACACCTTC.